A single sample gave rise to the 20 T cell receptor beta chains below, sequenced in a study of blood T cell repertoires in COVID-19. Profiling relied on immunoSEQ multiplex PCR, and the TCRdb table lists in-frame clones only, not all of them. The sample lists about 150,000 clones; roughly nine tenths were seen once. The sample was peripheral blood. The receptor set was obtained from a woman in her 70s with acute or convalescent COVID-19.

This chain uses TRBV18 with TRBJ1-1; 8 nucleotides agree with TRBD1. This CDR3 region has 14 residues. V lost 3 bases to trimming and J lost 7 bases; unmatched junction nucleotides: 7. CDR1 is KGHSH and CDR2 is LQKENI in the germline V gene. The CDR3, as DNA: TGTGCCAGCTCACCGATGGACAGGGAGCTTGAAGCTTTCTTT. Translating it yields CASSPMDRELEAFF.

This chain links TRBV3-1 (or the pseudogene TRBV3-2) with TRBJ1-6, with TRBD1 as a possible D gene (6 bases). Germline loops: CDR1 LGHDT, CDR2 YNNKEL (reference sequence). The germline V and J ends were trimmed by 4 bases and 17 bases, with 21 bases remaining between them. The CDR3 has 14 amino acids. CDR3 coding DNA: TGTGCCAGCAGCCGAAGTTACCAGGAGGACAGTATCCACTTT. Translation gives CASSRSYQEDSIHF.

Turning to this clone: The sample contains more than one DNA sequence encoding this CDR3. CDR3 residues: CASSQGGGYGYTF. The CDR3 DNA sequence: TGTGCCAGCAGCCAAGGTGGGGGGTATGGCTACACCTTC. This chain connects TRBV3-1 (or the pseudogene TRBV3-2) to TRBJ1-2; weak D call: TRBD1 (5 bases). Per the germline V gene, CDR1 is LGHDT and CDR2 is YNNKEL (reference sequence). This CDR3 is built from 13 residues. V was clipped by 1 base and J by 5 bases, with 8 bases between them.

The genes are TRBV11-2 and TRBJ1-6; D is undetermined. There are 12 residues in the CDR3. With 5 bases removed from V and 10 bases from J, the gap between germline ends came to 9 bases. Germline V gene data show CDR1 as SGHAT and CDR2 as FQNNGV. CDR3 residues: CASSLSLSPLHF. The CDR3 bases are TGTGCCAGCAGCCTGTCTCTATCACCCCTCCACTTT. Based on the CDR3 plus reference TRBV11-2 and TRBJ1-6, the full variable domain is EAGVAQSPRYKIIEKRQSVAFWCNPISGHATLYWYQQILGQGPKLLIQFQNNGVVDDSQLPKDRFSAERLKGVDSTLKIQPAKLEDSAVYLCASSLSLSPLHFGNGTRLTVT.

V is TRBV2 and J is TRBJ1-5; 9 bases align to TRBD1. J lost 9 bases, V lost 4 bases, and 4 bases had no gene match. CDR1 and CDR2 (germline): SNHLY, FYNNEI. The CDR3 consists of 13 residues. This CDR3 reads CASSGGTGWPQHF. The CDR3 coding sequence is TGTGCCAGCAGTGGGGGGACAGGGTGGCCCCAGCATTTT.

The CDR3 nucleotides read TGTGCCAGTTCTCCTGTAGGGGGGGGTTACGAGCAGTACTTC. Amino acid sequence: CASSPVGGGYEQYF. V and J are TRBV19 and TRBJ2-7; possibly TRBD2 for D (7 bases). The CDR3 is 14 amino acids. Germline V gene data show CDR1 as LNHDA and CDR2 as SQIVND (reference sequence). Trimming removed 8 bases from V and 4 bases from J, with 18 bases in between.

The chain has TRBV28 and TRBJ2-7; D is perhaps TRBD2 (5 bases). The length of the CDR3 is 14 residues. The germline CDR1 and CDR2 sequences are MDHEN and SYDVKM. V lost 8 bases and J lost 4, with 18 bases in between. This CDR3 is CASRGSGDYYEQYV. CDR3 DNA: TGTGCCAGCCGGGGAAGCGGAGATTATTACGAGCAGTACGTC.

V usage is TRBV5-1 and J usage is TRBJ1-3; TRBD1 aligns across 9 bases. The trim removed 7 bases at V and 4 bases at J, leaving 9 bases unmatched. The germline V gene has CDR1 SGHRS and CDR2 YFSETQ. The CDR3 is 15 residues long. The CDR3 bases are TGCGCCAGCCAAAGCCACAGGGGGCTCGGAAACACCATATATTTT. Protein product: CASQSHRGLGNTIYF.

This rearrangement joins TRBV5-1 to TRBJ1-2, with 8 bases aligning to TRBD1. Germline trimming cut 1 base from V and 1 base from J; bases unmatched to any gene: 3. The CDR3 consists of 15 residues. Germline V lookup: CDR1 SGHRS, CDR2 YFSETQ. The CDR3 loop reads CASSLSGGINYGYTF. The CDR3 nucleotides are TGCGCCAGCAGCTTGTCAGGGGGCATTAACTATGGCTACACCTTC.

The V call is TRBV18, the J call TRBJ1-4; 9 bases align to TRBD1. Germline V CDR1 and CDR2: KGHSH, LQKENI. The CDR3 totals 17 residues. The ends lost 6 bases at V and 0 bases at J; junction bases unmatched: 8. For the CDR3, the DNA is TGTGCCAGCTCCCTGGGGACAGGGCCGGCAACTAATGAAAAACTGTTTTTT. Its translation is CASSLGTGPATNEKLFF.

This sequence joins TRBV7-2 and TRBJ1-3, with TRBD1 matching 8 bases. The V gene end was trimmed by 0 bases and the J gene end by 3 bases; junction bases not matched to a gene: 4. The V gene's germline CDR1 is SGHTA and CDR2 FQGNSA. The CDR3 is 16 residues long. The CDR3 sequence is CASSLARTGLGNTIYF. The CDR3 nucleotides read TGTGCCAGCAGCTTAGCGCGGACAGGGCTTGGAAACACCATATATTTT.

V gene TRBV15 combines with J gene TRBJ2-3; tentative D call: TRBD1 (6 bases). The CDR3 spans 14 residues. The V end lost 8 bases, the J end lost 6 bases, and 18 bases lay between the germline ends. CDR1 and CDR2 from the germline V gene are LNHNV and YYDKDF (reference sequence). CDR3 nucleotide sequence: TGTGCCACCCCACGGCAGGGGCGTGAGGATACGCAGTATTTT. Translation: CATPRQGREDTQYF.

This clone was counted a single time. The sample contains more than one DNA sequence encoding this CDR3. The rearrangement uses TRBV12-3 or TRBV12-4 and TRBJ2-3; the D is unclear. V dropped 5 bases and J dropped 6 bases, with 6 bases sitting between them. The CDR3 length is 11 residues. The CDR3 DNA follows: TGTGCCAGCAGTCCTCTCGATACGCAGTATTTT. Translated: CASSPLDTQYF.

Note on this clone: An end of the junction differs from the germline gene, which may be a read error. The V gene is TRBV27, the J gene TRBJ2-1; 8 nucleotides match TRBD1. This CDR3 is 21 amino acids long. Germline CDR1 reads MNHEY; CDR2 reads SMNVEV (reference sequence). This CDR3 reads CASSPRVNRQGRGISHNEQFF. The DNA of the CDR3 is TGTGCCAGCAGTCCGAGGGTGAACCGACAGGGGCGGGGAATCTCCCACAATGAGCAGTTCTTC.

This clone was picked up one time. The CDR3 spells CATDEESNYGYTF. The CDR3 bases are TGTGCCACTGACGAGGAGTCTAACTATGGCTACACCTTC. This chain connects TRBV2 to TRBJ1-2; D remains unclear. This CDR3 has 13 residues. Trimming stripped 10 bases from V and 0 bases from J, with 12 bases between. Germline CDR1 is SNHLY and CDR2 is FYNNEI. Drawing the rest from reference TRBV2 and TRBJ1-2, the complete variable domain is EPEVTQTPSHQVTQMGQEVILRCVPISNHLYFYWYRQILGQKVEFLVSFYNNEISEKSEIFDDQFSVERPDGSNFTLKIRSTKLEDSAMYFCATDEESNYGYTFGSGTRLTVV.

The chain uses TRBV29-1 and TRBJ1-1; TRBD1 matches 8 bases. J lost 4 bases, V lost 5 bases, and 3 bases had no gene match. Per germline, CDR1 SQVTM and CDR2 ANQGSEA. The CDR3 consists of 12 residues. As DNA, the CDR3 is TGCAGCGTTCGGACAGGGATCACTGAAGCTTTCTTT. Protein: CSVRTGITEAFF.

The V and J genes are TRBV19 and TRBJ1-2, with 7 bases that match TRBD1. V lost 0 bases to trimming and J lost 5 bases; unmatched junction nucleotides: 6. The germline V gene has CDR1 LNHDA and CDR2 SQIVND (reference sequence). This CDR3 spans 15 amino acids. The DNA of the CDR3 is TGTGCCAGTAGTATAGATTGGAGGGGGCCGTATGGCTACACCTTC. It is translated as CASSIDWRGPYGYTF.

The gene calls are TRBV6-1 and TRBJ1-2, with a tentative D call TRBD1 (5 bases). From germline, CDR1 is MNHNS and CDR2 SASEGT. The length of the CDR3 is 18 residues. Between the trimmed V and J ends, which lost 0 bases and 5 bases, there was a span of 22 bases. For the CDR3, the DNA is TGTGCCAGCAGTGAAGCTAATATTCTGGGACTCCATTTTTATGGCTACACCTTC. Translating it yields CASSEANILGLHFYGYTF.

This clone came up a few times. The gene calls are TRBV10-3 and TRBJ1-3; D uncertain. V lost 10 bases to trimming and J lost 4 bases, with 14 bases between them. The germline CDR1 and CDR2 sequences are ENHRY and SYGVKD. This CDR3 is 13 amino acids long. CDR3 DNA sequence: TGTGCCACCCAGACCGGGGTGGGAAACACCATATATTTT. This encodes CATQTGVGNTIYF.

The chain carries TRBV5-6 and TRBJ1-2; TRBD1 matches 9 bases. The CDR3 covers 15 residues. The trim removed 4 bases at V and 4 bases at J, leaving 8 bases unmatched. Germline V gene sequence: CDR1 SGHDT, CDR2 YYEEEE. CDR3 amino acids: CASSPGTGLGYGYTF. The DNA of the CDR3 is TGTGCCAGCAGCCCAGGGACAGGGCTTGGCTATGGCTACACCTTC.